This is a list of T cell receptor beta chains from one sample in a study of T-cell reconstitution after alpha-beta-depleted transplantation in children. TCRdb redid the calling of the PCR reads with MiXCR, one entry per CDR3 protein. Here the sample spans about 980,000 distinct CDR3 sequences, about 26% being singletons. This specimen was PBMCs, mostly from graft donor cells, taken 360 days after TCRalphabeta/CD19-depleted stem cell transplant. The receptors were sampled from a boy less than two years old who had a stem cell transplant for SCID, so the T cells may come from the graft donor. Each CDR3 is given with its conserved first and last residue. A D gene is named only where the DNA matches it firmly. Not every row has a clone size; where given, it reads once, few, many or a size class.

clone_size j_call d_call v_call cdr3_nt cdr3_aa
- TRBJ2-3 - TRBV5-1 TGCGCCAGCAGCCGGCAGTCGAGCAGGTCGGCCCCTGTAACGCAGTATTTT CASSRQSSRSAPVTQYF
few TRBJ2-2 - TRBV2 TGTGCCAGCAGTGCACAGGGGAACACCGGGGAGCTGTTTTTT CASSAQGNTGELFF
- TRBJ1-5 - TRBV20-1 TGCAGTGCCCGCGGGGGTGATATGGGCAATCAGCCCCAGCATTTT CSARGGDMGNQPQHF
- TRBJ2-7 - TRBV12-3/TRBV12-4 TGTGCCAGCGCTAAGGACCGGGCCCCAAGCTCCTACGAGCAGTACTTC CASAKDRAPSSYEQYF
- TRBJ2-1 - TRBV11-2 TGTGCCAGCACCCCTGGCCTTCCTAGGAATGAGCAGTTCTTC CASTPGLPRNEQFF
many TRBJ1-4 - TRBV20-1 TGCAGTGCTAGAGATTTCGGGCAGTCTAATGAAAAACTGTTTTTT CSARDFGQSNEKLFF
- TRBJ2-3 - TRBV3-1 TGTGCCAGCAGCCCGAGGCTGGACAGACCACAGAATACGCAGTATTTT CASSPRLDRPQNTQYF
- TRBJ2-5 TRBD2 TRBV6-2/TRBV6-3 TGTGCCAGCACCATCGAAGCGGGGGGCCAAGAGACCCAGTACTTC CASTIEAGGQETQYF
few TRBJ2-3 - TRBV7-2 TGTGCCAGCAGCCCAAACAGGGCATTGAGGACAGATACGCAGTATTTT CASSPNRALRTDTQYF
- TRBJ2-7 - TRBV9 TGTGCCAGCAGCGTAGCTGGAGACCCGACGTACGAGCAGTACTTC CASSVAGDPTYEQYF
- TRBJ2-3 TRBD2 TRBV5-1 TGCGCCAGCGAAACAGCGGGGGGGCAAGGAGATACGCAGTATTTT CASETAGGQGDTQYF
- TRBJ2-1 TRBD1 TRBV12-3/TRBV12-4 TGTGCCAGCAGACCTCCCGGGACAGGGGGTAGGTATGAGCAGTTCTTC CASRPPGTGGRYEQFF
- TRBJ2-1 TRBD2 TRBV5-1 TGCGCCAGCAGCCGAACTTCCCTAGCGGGGGCCTACAATGAGCAGTTCTTC CASSRTSLAGAYNEQFF
- TRBJ2-1 TRBD2 TRBV11-2 TGTGCCAGCAGCTTAGTACCGGGGGGGGACTACAATGAGCAGTTCTTC CASSLVPGGDYNEQFF
few TRBJ2-3 - TRBV12-3/TRBV12-4 TGTGCCACCTCAAAGGGGACTGGAGGCACAGATACGCAGTATTTT CATSKGTGGTDTQYF
few TRBJ2-7 - TRBV18 TGTGCCAGCTCACCAAGCGACGCCCTCGGGACCTACGAGCAGTACTTC CASSPSDALGTYEQYF
- TRBJ2-3 - TRBV6-1 TGTGCCAGCAGTGGTTCTATGGGGTTGGGGGTGGATACGCAGTATTTT CASSGSMGLGVDTQYF
once TRBJ1-2 TRBD1 TRBV27 TGTGCCAGCAGTTCTAGCAGGGGGCGCGATGGCTACACCTTC CASSSSRGRDGYTF
- TRBJ2-7 - TRBV12-3/TRBV12-4 TGTGCCAGCAGTTTTACCAACTACGAGCAGTACTTC CASSFTNYEQYF
few TRBJ2-7 - TRBV25-1 TGTGCCAGCAGTGACGGGGGCCCCTACGAGCAGTACTTC CASSDGGPYEQYF
- TRBJ1-2 - TRBV29-1 TGCAGCGTTGAAGGACGTGGGCTCAACTATGGCTACACCTTC CSVEGRGLNYGYTF
- TRBJ2-3 - TRBV5-1 TGCGCCAGCAGCTTGTATCCGGGGGTCCCCACAGATACGCAGTATTTT CASSLYPGVPTDTQYF
few TRBJ2-5 - TRBV29-1 TGCAGCGTTGAAGGAACACAGGGAGGAGAGACCCAGTACTTC CSVEGTQGGETQYF
few TRBJ2-7 - TRBV3-1 TGTGCCAGCAGCCAGGGAACAGGGCTCAAGCAGTACTTC CASSQGTGLKQYF
many TRBJ2-2 - TRBV10-3 TGTGCCATCAGTAGGGAACGGGCGCACACCGGGGAGCTGTTTTTT CAISRERAHTGELFF
- TRBJ2-1 - TRBV25-1 TGTGCCAGCAGGAAAGAAGGCAATGAGCAGTTCTTC CASRKEGNEQFF